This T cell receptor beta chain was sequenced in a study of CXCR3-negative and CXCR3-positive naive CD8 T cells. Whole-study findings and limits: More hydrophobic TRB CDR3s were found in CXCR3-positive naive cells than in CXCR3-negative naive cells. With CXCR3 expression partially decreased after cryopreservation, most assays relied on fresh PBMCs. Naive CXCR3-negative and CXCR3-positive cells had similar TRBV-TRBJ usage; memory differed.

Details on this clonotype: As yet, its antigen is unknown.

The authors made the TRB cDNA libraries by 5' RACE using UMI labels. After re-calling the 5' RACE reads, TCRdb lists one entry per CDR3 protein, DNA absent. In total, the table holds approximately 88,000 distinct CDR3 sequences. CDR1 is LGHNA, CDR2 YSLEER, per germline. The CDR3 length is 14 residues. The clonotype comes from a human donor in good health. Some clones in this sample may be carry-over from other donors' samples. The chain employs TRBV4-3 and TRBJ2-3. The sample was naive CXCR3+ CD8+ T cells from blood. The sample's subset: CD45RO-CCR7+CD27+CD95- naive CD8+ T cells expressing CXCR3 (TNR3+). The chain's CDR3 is CASSQRVSTDTQYF.